This passage covers 18 T cell receptor beta chains from one sample sequenced in a study of a mutant IDH1 vaccine in newly diagnosed glioma. The time point denotes: week 35, safety follow-up. Vaccinated patients received 300 ug of mutant IDH1 20-mer peptide per dose, with topical imiquimod. The antigens these receptors bind are not known. Assay used: immunoSEQ multiplex PCR; TCRdb lists only in-frame clones, some missing. This sample has about 32,000 clones, with around four fifths found just once. The material was PBMCs, obtained from a glioma patient whose treatment included an IDH1 peptide vaccine. The receptor set was obtained from a man aged 40-49 years with glioma. Some clones in this sample may be carry-over from other donors' samples.

CDR3 protein: CAWSVLAGGGSTDTQYF. Here the CDR3 DNA reads TGTGCCTGGAGTGTTCTAGCGGGGGGTGGAAGCACAGATACGCAGTATTTT. V and J are TRBV30 and TRBJ2-3; 11 bases match TRBD2. Unmatched junction bases numbered 5, after V lost 0 bases and J lost 0 bases. Germline V gene lookup returns CDR1 GTSNPN and CDR2 SVGIG (reference sequence). The length of the CDR3 is 17 residues.

The table lists this clone with a few counts. The chain is built from TRBV7-9 and TRBJ1-4; D uncertain. The V end lost 0 bases, the J end lost 0 bases, and 8 bases lay between the germline ends. CDR1 and CDR2 (germline): SEHNR, FQNEAQ (reference sequence). The length of the CDR3 is 16 residues. The CDR3 nucleotides are TGTGCCAGCAGCTTAGCACTATTTGCAACTAATGAAAAACTGTTTTTT. It specifies CASSLALFATNEKLFF.

This chain uses TRBV2 with TRBJ2-5; D may be TRBD2 (6 bases). V was shortened by 1 base and J by 2 bases, with 8 bases between the two germline ends. Looked up from germline, CDR1 is SNHLY and CDR2 is FYNNEI. The CDR3 runs 14 residues. The CDR3, as DNA: TGTGCCAGCAGTGAAGTTGGGGGGCAAGAGACCCAGTACTTC. This translates into CASSEVGGQETQYF.

The chain links TRBV10-3 to TRBJ1-1, with 7 bases matching TRBD1. The V gene's germline CDR1 is ENHRY and CDR2 SYGVKD. CDR3 length equals 13 residues. J gave up 5 bases and V 4 bases, and 4 bases lay outside the gene matches. The CDR3 loop is CAISGAGGTEAFF. CDR3 sequence (DNA): TGTGCCATCAGTGGGGCAGGGGGAACTGAAGCTTTCTTT.

This clone was seen a single time. The rearrangement joins TRBV13 to TRBJ1-2; D perhaps matches TRBD1 (5 bases). V lost 4 bases and J lost 4, with 16 bases in between. Germline V gene data show CDR1 as PRHDT and CDR2 as FYEKMQ (reference sequence). There are 15 residues in the CDR3. CDR3 sequence reads: CASSSLIEGTYGYTF. As DNA, the CDR3 is TGTGCCAGCAGCTCTCTCATTGAAGGGACCTATGGCTACACCTTC.

This clone has just a few counts. The genes are TRBV15 and TRBJ1-6, with D perhaps matching TRBD1 (5 bases). The CDR3 is 16 amino acids. Trimming removed 0 bases at V and 8 bases at J, with 14 bases between. Germline CDR1 is LNHNV and CDR2 is YYDKDF (reference sequence). The CDR3 bases are TGTGCCACCAGCAGAGATTCCCGTGACAGTGATTCACCCCTCCACTTT. This codes for CATSRDSRDSDSPLHF.

This clone was picked up one time. The V and J genes are TRBV9 and TRBJ2-3; D may be TRBD1 (5 bases). The CDR3 is 13 residues long. Per the germline V gene, CDR1 is SGDLS and CDR2 is YYNGEE. The V and J ends lost 4 bases and 2 bases respectively, with 8 bases between them. CDR3 loop: CASSRGHTDTQYF. The CDR3 region has the DNA TGTGCCAGCAGCCGCGGACACACAGATACGCAGTATTTT.

The chain links TRBV10-3 to TRBJ2-5; 14 bases align to TRBD2. The CDR3 runs 17 residues. V gave up 6 bases and J gave up 0 bases; unmatched junction bases: 6. Per germline, CDR1 ENHRY and CDR2 SYGVKD. Here the CDR3 reads CAIRGTSGGLDQETQYF. The CDR3 region has the DNA TGTGCCATCAGGGGGACTAGCGGGGGCTTAGACCAAGAGACCCAGTACTTC.

V gene TRBV18 combines with J gene TRBJ2-2, with 11 nucleotides matching TRBD2. The CDR3 covers 18 residues. Germline-derived CDR1 and CDR2 are KGHSH and LQKENI. The ends lost 1 base at V and 0 bases at J; junction bases unmatched: 4. The CDR3 reads CASSPLLAGGSNTGELFF. The CDR3 region has the DNA TGTGCCAGCTCACCACTCCTAGCGGGGGGTTCGAACACCGGGGAGCTGTTTTTT.

By share of the sample, this clone is medium-sized. The genes are TRBV30 and TRBJ1-1; weak D call: TRBD1 (5 bases). CDR1 and CDR2 from the germline V gene are GTSNPN and SVGIG (reference sequence). This CDR3 has 14 amino acids. The V end was cut by 3 bases, the J end by 2 bases, with 13 bases between. CDR3 loop: CAWRAGQQNTEAFF. CDR3 bases: TGTGCCTGGAGGGCAGGGCAGCAAAACACTGAAGCTTTCTTT.

In this sample, this clone turned up once. The chain couples TRBV5-1 to TRBJ1-1; 8 nucleotides align to TRBD1. This CDR3 contains 15 residues. V was clipped by 0 bases and J by 5 bases; unmatched bases: 6. CDR1 is SGHRS, CDR2 YFSETQ, per germline. The DNA for the CDR3 is TGCGCCAGCAGCTTGGCCTCAGGGGGCTGGACTGAAGCTTTCTTT. This encodes CASSLASGGWTEAFF.

CDR3 residues: CASSQDFLPLAGGQETQYF. The CDR3 nucleotides are TGCGCCAGCAGCCAAGATTTCCTCCCACTAGCGGGGGGGCAAGAGACCCAGTACTTC. V and J are TRBV4-3 and TRBJ2-5, with 13 bases fitting TRBD2. The CDR3 has 19 residues. Trimming at V came to 0 bases and at J to 2 bases, leaving 9 bases not matched to a gene. CDR1 and CDR2 (germline): LGHNA, YSLEER.

DNA of the CDR3: TGTGCCACCAGCAGAGCCATTAATGAAAAACTGTTTTTT. Translated: CATSRAINEKLFF. The J gene is TRBJ1-4, the V gene TRBV15; D unresolved. Between the trimmed V and J ends, which lost 1 base and 4 bases, there was a span of 4 bases. The CDR3 covers 13 residues. The germline CDR1 and CDR2 sequences are LNHNV and YYDKDF (reference sequence).

This chain links TRBV2 with TRBJ1-5; D not certain. From germline, CDR1 is SNHLY and CDR2 FYNNEI. The CDR3 is made up of 14 amino acids. V lost 7 bases, J lost 1 base, and 11 bases lay in between. The CDR3 loop is CASNPAGSNQPQHF. In DNA, the CDR3 is TGTGCCAGCAACCCGGCAGGAAGCAATCAGCCCCAGCATTTT.

The V call is TRBV30, the J call TRBJ2-7; possibly TRBD1 or TRBD2 for D (5 bases each). Germline values: CDR1 GTSNPN, CDR2 SVGIG (reference sequence). Trimming shortened V by 3 bases and J by 2 bases, and 14 bases separated the two germline ends. The CDR3 has 14 amino acids. The CDR3 loop is CAWSPGTVTYEQYF. CDR3 coding DNA: TGTGCCTGGAGCCCTGGGACGGTAACCTACGAGCAGTACTTC.

The chain links TRBV30 to TRBJ1-4; D is unresolved. V lost 4 bases and J lost 0, with 15 bases in between. This CDR3 has 16 amino acids. Germline CDR1 reads GTSNPN; CDR2 reads SVGIG (reference sequence). The CDR3 sequence: CAWNLLDTPTNEKLFF. In nucleotides, the CDR3 is TGTGCCTGGAATCTCCTCGACACTCCAACTAATGAAAAACTGTTTTTT.

This clone was seen just once. The chain recombines TRBV6-6 with TRBJ2-5; a possible D gene is TRBD2 (6 bases). CDR3 length: 16 amino acids. Trimming removed 6 bases at V and 5 bases at J, with 22 bases between. Germline V lookup: CDR1 MNHNY, CDR2 SVGAGI (reference sequence). The CDR3 DNA follows: TGTGCCAGCAGCAGACCCGCCGGGACTCCGTCGGAGACCCAGTACTTC. This encodes CASSRPAGTPSETQYF.

The chain links TRBV10-3 to TRBJ1-1, with a tentative D call TRBD1 (5 bases). The germline CDR1 and CDR2 sequences are ENHRY and SYGVKD. This CDR3 spans 14 amino acids. V shed 4 bases and J shed 4 bases, with 13 bases lying between them. The CDR3 loop is CAISGGSGGTEAFF. The CDR3 nucleotides are TGTGCCATCAGTGGGGGGAGTGGGGGCACTGAAGCTTTCTTT.